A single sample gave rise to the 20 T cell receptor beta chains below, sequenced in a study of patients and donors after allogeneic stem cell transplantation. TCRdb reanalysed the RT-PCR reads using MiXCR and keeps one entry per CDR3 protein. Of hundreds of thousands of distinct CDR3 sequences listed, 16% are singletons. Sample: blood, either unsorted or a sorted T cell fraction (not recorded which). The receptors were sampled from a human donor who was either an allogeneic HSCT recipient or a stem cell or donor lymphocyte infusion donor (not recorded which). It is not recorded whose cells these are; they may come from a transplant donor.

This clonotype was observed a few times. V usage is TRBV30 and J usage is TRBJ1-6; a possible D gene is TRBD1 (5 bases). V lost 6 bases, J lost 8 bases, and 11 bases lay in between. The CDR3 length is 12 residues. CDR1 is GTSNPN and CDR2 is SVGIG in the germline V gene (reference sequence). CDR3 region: CACPVGDSPLHF. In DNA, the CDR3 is TGTGCCTGCCCCGTGGGGGATTCACCCCTCCACTTT.

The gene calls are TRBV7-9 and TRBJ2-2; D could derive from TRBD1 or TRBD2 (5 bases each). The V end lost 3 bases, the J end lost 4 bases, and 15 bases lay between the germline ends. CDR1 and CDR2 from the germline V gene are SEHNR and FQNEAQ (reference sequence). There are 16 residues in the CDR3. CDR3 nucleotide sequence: TGTGCCAGCAGCTTCCGCCGAGGGACGACCACCGGGGAGCTGTTTTTT. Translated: CASSFRRGTTTGELFF.

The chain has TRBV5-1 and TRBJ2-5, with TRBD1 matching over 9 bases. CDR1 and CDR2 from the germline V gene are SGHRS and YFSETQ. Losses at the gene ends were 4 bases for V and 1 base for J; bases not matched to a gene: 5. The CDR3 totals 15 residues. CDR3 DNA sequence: TGCGCCAGCAGCCACTTGGGACAGGGCCAAGAGACCCAGTACTTC. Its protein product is CASSHLGQGQETQYF.

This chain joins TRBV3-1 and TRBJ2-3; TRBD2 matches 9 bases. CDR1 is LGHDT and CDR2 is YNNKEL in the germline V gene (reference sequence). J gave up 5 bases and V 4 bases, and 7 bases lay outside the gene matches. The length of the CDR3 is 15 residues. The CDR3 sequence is CASSRKTSGRDTQYF. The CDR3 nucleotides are TGTGCCAGCAGCCGGAAGACTAGCGGTCGAGATACGCAGTATTTT.

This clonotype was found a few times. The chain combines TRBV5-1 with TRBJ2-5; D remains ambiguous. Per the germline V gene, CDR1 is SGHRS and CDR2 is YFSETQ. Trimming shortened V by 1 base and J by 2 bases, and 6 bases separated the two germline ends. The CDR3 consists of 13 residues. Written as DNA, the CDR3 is TGCGCCAGCAGCTTGTTGTCTCAAGAGACCCAGTACTTC. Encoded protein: CASSLLSQETQYF.

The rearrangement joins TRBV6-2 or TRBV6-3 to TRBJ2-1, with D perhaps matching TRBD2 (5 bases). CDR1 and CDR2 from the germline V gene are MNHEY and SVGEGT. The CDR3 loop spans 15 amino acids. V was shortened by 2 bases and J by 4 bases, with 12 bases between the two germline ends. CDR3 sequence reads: CASSYGRNKYNEQFF. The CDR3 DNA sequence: TGTGCCAGCAGTTACGGGAGAAACAAATACAATGAGCAGTTCTTC.

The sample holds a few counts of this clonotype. The DNA for the CDR3 is TGTGCCAGCAGCTCGCAGACTTTGTCAGGAAACATTCAGTACTTC. Amino acid sequence: CASSSQTLSGNIQYF. The chain links TRBV5-6 to TRBJ2-4; D not certain. The CDR3 extends over 15 amino acids. V lost 3 bases and J 6 bases, leaving 16 bases between the germline ends. CDR1 is SGHDT, CDR2 YYEEEE, per germline.

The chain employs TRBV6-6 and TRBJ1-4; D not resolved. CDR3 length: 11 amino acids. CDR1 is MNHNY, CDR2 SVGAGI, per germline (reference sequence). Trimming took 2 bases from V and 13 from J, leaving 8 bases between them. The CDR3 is CASSYGRGLFF. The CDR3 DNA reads TGTGCCAGCAGTTACGGGCGAGGACTGTTTTTT.

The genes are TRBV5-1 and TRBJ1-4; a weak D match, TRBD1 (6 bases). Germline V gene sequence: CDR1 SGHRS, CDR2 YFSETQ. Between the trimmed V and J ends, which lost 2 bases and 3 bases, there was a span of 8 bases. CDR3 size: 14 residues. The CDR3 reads CASSLGGANEKLFF. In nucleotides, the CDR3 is TGCGCCAGCAGCTTAGGGGGGGCTAATGAAAAACTGTTTTTT. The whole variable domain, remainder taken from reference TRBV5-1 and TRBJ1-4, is KAGVTQTPRYLIKTRGQQVTLSCSPISGHRSVSWYQQTPGQGLQFLFEYFSETQRNKGNFPGRFSGRQFSNSRSEMNVSTLELGDSALYLCASSLGGANEKLFFGSGTQLSVL.

Here the CDR3 reads CASSPWDSNTEAFF. The CDR3, as DNA: TGTGCCAGCAGCCCCTGGGACAGTAACACTGAAGCTTTCTTT. V gene TRBV9 combines with J gene TRBJ1-1, with TRBD1 matching 7 bases. This CDR3 is 14 amino acids long. With 4 bases clipped from V and 2 bases from J, the junction kept 5 bases outside the gene matches. Germline CDR1 reads SGDLS; CDR2 reads YYNGEE.

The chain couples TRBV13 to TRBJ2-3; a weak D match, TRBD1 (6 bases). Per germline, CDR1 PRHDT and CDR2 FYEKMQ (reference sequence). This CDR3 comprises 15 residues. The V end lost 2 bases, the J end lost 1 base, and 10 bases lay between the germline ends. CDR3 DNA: TGTGCCAGCAGCTTAAGGGGGTACGGCACAGATACGCAGTATTTT. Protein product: CASSLRGYGTDTQYF. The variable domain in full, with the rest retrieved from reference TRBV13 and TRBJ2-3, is AAGVIQSPRHLIKEKRETATLKCYPIPRHDTVYWYQQGPGQDPQFLISFYEKMQSDKGSIPDRFSAQQFSDYHSELNMSSLELGDSALYFCASSLRGYGTDTQYFGPGTRLTVL.

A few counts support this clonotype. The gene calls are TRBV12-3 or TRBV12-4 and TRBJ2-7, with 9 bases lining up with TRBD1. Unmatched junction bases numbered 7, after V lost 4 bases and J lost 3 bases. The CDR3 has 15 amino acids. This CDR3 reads CASSSTGGADYEQYF. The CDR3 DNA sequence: TGTGCCAGCAGTTCTACAGGGGGCGCGGACTACGAGCAGTACTTC.

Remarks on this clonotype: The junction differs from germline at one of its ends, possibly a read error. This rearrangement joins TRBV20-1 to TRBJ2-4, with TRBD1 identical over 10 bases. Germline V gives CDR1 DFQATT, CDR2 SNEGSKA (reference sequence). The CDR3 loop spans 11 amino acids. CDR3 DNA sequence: TGCAGTGCTAGGCGACAGGGGGCGATCGACTTC. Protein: CSARRQGAIDF.

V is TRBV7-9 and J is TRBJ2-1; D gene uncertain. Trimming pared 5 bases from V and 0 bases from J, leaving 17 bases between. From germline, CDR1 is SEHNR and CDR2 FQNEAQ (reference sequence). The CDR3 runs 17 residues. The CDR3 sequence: CASSPPPSSSSYNEQFF. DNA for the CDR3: TGTGCCAGCAGCCCCCCCCCTAGTTCCAGCTCCTACAATGAGCAGTTCTTC. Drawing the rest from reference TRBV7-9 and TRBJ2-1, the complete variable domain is DTGVSQNPRHKITKRGQNVTFRCDPISEHNRLYWYRQTLGQGPEFLTYFQNEAQLEKSRLLSDRFSAERPKGSFSTLEIQRTEQGDSAMYLCASSPPPSSSSYNEQFFGPGTRLTVL.

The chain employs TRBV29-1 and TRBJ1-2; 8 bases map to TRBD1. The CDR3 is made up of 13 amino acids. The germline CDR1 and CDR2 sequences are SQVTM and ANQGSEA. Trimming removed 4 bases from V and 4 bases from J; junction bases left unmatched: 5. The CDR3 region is CSVGPDRGYGYTF. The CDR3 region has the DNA TGCAGCGTTGGTCCCGACAGGGGCTATGGCTACACCTTC.

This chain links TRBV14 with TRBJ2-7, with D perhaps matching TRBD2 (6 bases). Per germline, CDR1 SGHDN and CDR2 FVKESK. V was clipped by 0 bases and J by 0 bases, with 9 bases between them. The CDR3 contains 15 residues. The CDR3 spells CASSQEAGLSYEQYF. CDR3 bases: TGTGCCAGCAGCCAAGAAGCGGGCCTCTCCTACGAGCAGTACTTC.

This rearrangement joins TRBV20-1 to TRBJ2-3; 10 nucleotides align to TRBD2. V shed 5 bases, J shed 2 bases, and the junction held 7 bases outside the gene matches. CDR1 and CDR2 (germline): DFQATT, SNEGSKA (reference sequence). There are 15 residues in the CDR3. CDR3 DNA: TGCAGTGCTCGCCGGACTAGCGGACCCACAGATACGCAGTATTTT. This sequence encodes CSARRTSGPTDTQYF.

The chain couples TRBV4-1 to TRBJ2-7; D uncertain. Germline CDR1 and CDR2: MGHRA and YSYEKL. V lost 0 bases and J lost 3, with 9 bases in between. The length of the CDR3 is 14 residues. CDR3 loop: CASSQETPIYEQYF. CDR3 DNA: TGCGCCAGCAGCCAAGAGACGCCGATCTACGAGCAGTACTTC.

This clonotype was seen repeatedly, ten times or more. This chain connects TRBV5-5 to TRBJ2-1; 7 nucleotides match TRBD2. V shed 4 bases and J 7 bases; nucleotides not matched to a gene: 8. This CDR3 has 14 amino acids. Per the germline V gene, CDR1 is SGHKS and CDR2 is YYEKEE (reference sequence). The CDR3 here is CASSPGTMGNEQFF. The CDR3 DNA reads TGTGCCAGCAGCCCCGGGACTATGGGGAATGAGCAGTTCTTC.

This CDR3 is CATSRDVTRFYEQYF. CDR3 nucleotide sequence: TGTGCCACCAGCAGAGATGTAACTAGATTCTACGAGCAGTACTTC. The V call is TRBV15, the J call TRBJ2-7; D may be TRBD2 (5 bases). The CDR3 is made up of 15 amino acids. V was clipped by 0 bases and J by 3 bases, with 12 bases between them. The germline V gene encodes CDR1 LNHNV and CDR2 YYDKDF (reference sequence). Together with reference TRBV15 and TRBJ2-7, the CDR3 gives the full variable domain: DAMVIQNPRYQVTQFGKPVTLSCSQTLNHNVMYWYQQKSSQAPKLLFHYYDKDFNNEADTPDNFQSRRPNTSFCFLDIRSPGLGDTAMYLCATSRDVTRFYEQYFGPGTRLTVT.